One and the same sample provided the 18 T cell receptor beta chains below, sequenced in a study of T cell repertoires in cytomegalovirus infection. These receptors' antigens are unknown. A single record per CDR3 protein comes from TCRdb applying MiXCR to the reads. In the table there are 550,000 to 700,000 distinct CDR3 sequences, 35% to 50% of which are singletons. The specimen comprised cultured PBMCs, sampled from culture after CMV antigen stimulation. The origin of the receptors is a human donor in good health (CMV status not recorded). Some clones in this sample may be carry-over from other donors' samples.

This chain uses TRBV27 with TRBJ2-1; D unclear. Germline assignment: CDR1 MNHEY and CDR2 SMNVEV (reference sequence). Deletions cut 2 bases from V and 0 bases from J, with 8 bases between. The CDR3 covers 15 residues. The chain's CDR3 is CASSLQKSSYNEQFF. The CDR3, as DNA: TGTGCCAGCAGTTTACAGAAGAGCTCCTACAATGAGCAGTTCTTC.

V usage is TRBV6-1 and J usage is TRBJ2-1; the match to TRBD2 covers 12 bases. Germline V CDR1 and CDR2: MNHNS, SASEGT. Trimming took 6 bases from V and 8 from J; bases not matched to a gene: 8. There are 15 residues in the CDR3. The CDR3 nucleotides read TGTGCCAGCAGAAGTGGGCTAGCGGGAGGGGATGAGCAGTTCTTC. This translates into CASRSGLAGGDEQFF.

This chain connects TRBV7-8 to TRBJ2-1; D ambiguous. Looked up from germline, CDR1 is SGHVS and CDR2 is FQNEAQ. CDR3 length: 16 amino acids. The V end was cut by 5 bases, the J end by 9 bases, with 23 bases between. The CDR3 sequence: CASSRNYLGSPTEQFF. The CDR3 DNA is TGTGCCAGCAGCCGGAACTATTTAGGTAGTCCAACTGAGCAGTTCTTC.

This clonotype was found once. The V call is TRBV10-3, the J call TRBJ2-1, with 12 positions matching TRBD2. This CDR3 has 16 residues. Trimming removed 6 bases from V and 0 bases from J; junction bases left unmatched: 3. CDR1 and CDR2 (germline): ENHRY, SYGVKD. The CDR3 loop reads CAIRLAGGSSYNEQFF. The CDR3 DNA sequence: TGTGCCATCAGGCTAGCGGGGGGGAGCTCCTACAATGAGCAGTTCTTC.

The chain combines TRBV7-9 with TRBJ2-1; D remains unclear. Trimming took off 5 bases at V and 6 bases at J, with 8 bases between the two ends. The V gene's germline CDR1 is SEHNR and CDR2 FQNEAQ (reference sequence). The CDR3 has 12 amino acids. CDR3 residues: CASSAQVNEQFF. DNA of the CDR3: TGTGCCAGCAGCGCTCAAGTCAATGAGCAGTTCTTC.

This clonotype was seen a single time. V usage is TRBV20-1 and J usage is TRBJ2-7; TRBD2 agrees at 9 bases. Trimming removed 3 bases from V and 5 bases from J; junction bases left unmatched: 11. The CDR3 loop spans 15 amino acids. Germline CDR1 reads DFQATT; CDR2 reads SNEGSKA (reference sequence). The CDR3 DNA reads TGCAGTGCTAGTGAACCCCTAGCGGGATTCAACGAGCAGTACTTC. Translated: CSASEPLAGFNEQYF.

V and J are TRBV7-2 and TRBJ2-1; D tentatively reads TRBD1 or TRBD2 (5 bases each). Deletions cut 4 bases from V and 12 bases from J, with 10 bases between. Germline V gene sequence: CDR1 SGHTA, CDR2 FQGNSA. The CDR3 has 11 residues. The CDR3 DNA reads TGTGCCAGCAGCTCCGGGGCAGGGCAGTTCTTC. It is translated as CASSSGAGQFF.

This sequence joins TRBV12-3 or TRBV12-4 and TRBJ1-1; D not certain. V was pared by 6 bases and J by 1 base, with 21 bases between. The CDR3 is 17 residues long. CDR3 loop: CASSPGDFGWANTEAFF. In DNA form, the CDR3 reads TGTGCCAGCAGCCCAGGCGATTTTGGCTGGGCGAACACTGAAGCTTTCTTT.

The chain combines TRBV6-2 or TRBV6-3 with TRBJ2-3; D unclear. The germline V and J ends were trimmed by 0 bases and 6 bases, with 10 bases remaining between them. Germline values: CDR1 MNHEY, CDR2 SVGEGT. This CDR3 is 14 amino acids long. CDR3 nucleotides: TGTGCCAGCAGTTACTCGAGACTGTCGGATACGCAGTATTTT. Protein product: CASSYSRLSDTQYF.

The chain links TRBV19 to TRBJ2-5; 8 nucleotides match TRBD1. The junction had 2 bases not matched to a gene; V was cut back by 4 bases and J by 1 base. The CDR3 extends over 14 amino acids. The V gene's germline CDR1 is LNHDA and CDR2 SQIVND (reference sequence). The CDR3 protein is CASSKTGVQETQYF. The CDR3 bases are TGTGCCAGTAGTAAGACAGGGGTCCAAGAGACCCAGTACTTC.

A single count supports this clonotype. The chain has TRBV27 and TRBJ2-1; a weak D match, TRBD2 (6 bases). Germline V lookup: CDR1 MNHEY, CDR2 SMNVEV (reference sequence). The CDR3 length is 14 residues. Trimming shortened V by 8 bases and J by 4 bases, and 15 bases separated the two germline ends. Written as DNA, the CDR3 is TGTGCCAGCGCAGCGGGTAGCCTTTACAATGAGCAGTTCTTC. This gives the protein CASAAGSLYNEQFF.

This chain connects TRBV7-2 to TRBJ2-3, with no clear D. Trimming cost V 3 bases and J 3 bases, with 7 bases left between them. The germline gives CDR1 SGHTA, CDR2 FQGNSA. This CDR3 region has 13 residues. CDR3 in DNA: TGTGCCAGCAGCTTTCTCTTGACAGATACGCAGTATTTT. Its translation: CASSFLLTDTQYF.

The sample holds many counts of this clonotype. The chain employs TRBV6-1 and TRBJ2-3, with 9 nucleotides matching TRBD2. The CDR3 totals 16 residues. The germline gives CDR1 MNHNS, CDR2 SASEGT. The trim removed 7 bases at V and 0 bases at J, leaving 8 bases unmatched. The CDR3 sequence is CASTERGAASTDTQYF. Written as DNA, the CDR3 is TGTGCCAGCACCGAGCGGGGGGCAGCTAGCACAGATACGCAGTATTTT.

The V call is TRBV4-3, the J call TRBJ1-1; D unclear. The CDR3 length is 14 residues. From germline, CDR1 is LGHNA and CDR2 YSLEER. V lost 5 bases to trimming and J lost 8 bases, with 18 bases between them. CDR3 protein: CASSNSALTDEAFF. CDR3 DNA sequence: TGCGCCAGCAGCAACTCGGCCTTAACCGACGAAGCTTTCTTT.

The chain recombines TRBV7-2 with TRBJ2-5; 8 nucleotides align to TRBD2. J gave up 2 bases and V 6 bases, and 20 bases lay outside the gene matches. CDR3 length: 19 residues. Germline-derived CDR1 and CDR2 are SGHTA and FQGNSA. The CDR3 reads CASSRNFADGGGNQETQYF. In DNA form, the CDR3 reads TGTGCCAGCAGTCGTAATTTCGCGGATGGCGGGGGGAATCAAGAGACCCAGTACTTC.

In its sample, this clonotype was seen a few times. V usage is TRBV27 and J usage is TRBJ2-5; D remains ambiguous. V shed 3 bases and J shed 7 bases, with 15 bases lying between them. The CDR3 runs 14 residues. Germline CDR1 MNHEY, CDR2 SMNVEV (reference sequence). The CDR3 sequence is CASSFMGNRGTQYF. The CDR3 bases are TGTGCCAGCAGTTTCATGGGGAATAGAGGGACCCAGTACTTC.

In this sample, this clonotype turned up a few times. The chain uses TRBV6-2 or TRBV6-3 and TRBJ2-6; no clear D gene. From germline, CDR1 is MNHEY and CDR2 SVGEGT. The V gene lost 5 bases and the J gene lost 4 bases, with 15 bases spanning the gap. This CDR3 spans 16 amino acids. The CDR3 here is CASSPSLRVGANVLTF. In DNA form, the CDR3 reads TGTGCCAGCAGTCCTTCCCTGCGTGTCGGGGCCAACGTCCTGACTTTC.

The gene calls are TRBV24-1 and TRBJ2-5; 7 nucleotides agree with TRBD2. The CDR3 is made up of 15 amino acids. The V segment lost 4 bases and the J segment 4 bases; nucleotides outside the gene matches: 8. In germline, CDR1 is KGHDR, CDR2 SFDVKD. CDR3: CATSDPRGEGETQYF. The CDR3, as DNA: TGTGCCACCAGTGACCCCCGGGGGGAGGGAGAGACCCAGTACTTC.